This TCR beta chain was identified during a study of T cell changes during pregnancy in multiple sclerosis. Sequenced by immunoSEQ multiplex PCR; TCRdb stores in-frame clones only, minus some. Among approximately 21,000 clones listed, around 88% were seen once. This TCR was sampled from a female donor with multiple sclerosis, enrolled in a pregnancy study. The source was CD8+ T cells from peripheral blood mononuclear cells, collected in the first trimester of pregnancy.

CDR3 sequence: CASSLFSSSNQPQHF. The CDR3 nucleotides are TGTGCCAGCAGTTTATTTTCGAGTAGCAATCAGCCCCAGCATTTT. The genes are TRBV27 and TRBJ1-5, with unresolved D. Per the germline V gene, CDR1 is MNHEY and CDR2 is SMNVEV (reference sequence). The CDR3 length is 15 residues. The V end lost 1 base, the J end lost 0 bases, and 7 bases lay between the germline ends.